One TCR beta chain is described in this entry. This sample is part of a study of OX40 agonist ivuxolimab in advanced cancers. Autoimmune disease history or systemic immunosuppression disqualified patients. Baseline, cycle 4 day 1, and cycle 7 day 1 were the blood sampling points. Assay used: immunoSEQ multiplex PCR; TCRdb lists only in-frame clones, some missing. The repertoire holds tens of thousands of clones, with roughly nine tenths as singletons. Specimen: CD4+ or CD8+ T cells sorted from blood, collected in a trial of the OX40 agonist ivuxolimab. This TCR was sampled from an adult with an advanced solid tumor such as melanoma, head and neck, liver or kidney cancer.

The CDR3, as DNA: TGTGCCAGCAGAGACGTGGGACAGGGGTATTACGAGCAGTACTTC. This encodes CASRDVGQGYYEQYF. J is TRBJ2-7 and V is TRBV27, with 10 positions matching TRBD1. The trim removed 6 bases at V and 4 bases at J, leaving 9 bases unmatched. This CDR3 comprises 15 residues. The germline CDR1 and CDR2 sequences are MNHEY and SMNVEV (reference sequence).